This T cell receptor (beta chain) was observed in a study of a mutant IDH1 vaccine in newly diagnosed glioma. Study overall: Patients got their first vaccination 4-6 weeks after radiotherapy alone, or with temozolomide cycles.

TCRdb's copy holds only in-frame clones and misses some; the assay was immunoSEQ multiplex PCR. The data show just over 60,000 clones, roughly four fifths seen once. This CDR3 spans 15 amino acids. Germline V gene sequence: CDR1 MNHEY, CDR2 SVGAGI. Trimming removed 0 bases from V and 0 bases from J, with 6 bases in between. Time point specified: week 47, end of study. In every dose of vaccine, 300 ug of mutant IDH1 20-mer peptide was given alongside topical imiquimod. The study enrolled donors with new WHO grade 3 or 4 IDH1-mutant, ATRX-lost astrocytomas. As regards this clone: Its matching antigen is unknown.

The sequenced sample was PBMCs, obtained from a glioma patient whose treatment included an IDH1 peptide vaccine. The source is a man under 40 with glioma. The V call is TRBV6-5, the J call TRBJ1-5; no clear D. The CDR3 DNA reads as TGTGCCAGCAGTTACTCGCGGAGTAGCAATCAGCCCCAGCATTTT. Protein: CASSYSRSSNQPQHF.